These 20 T cell receptor beta chains share one sample of origin, sequenced in a study of graft-versus-host responses after intestinal transplantation. Generated by immunoSEQ multiplex PCR, the TCRdb table keeps only in-frame clones and is missing some. The data hold 90,000 to 150,000 clones, with 90% to 95% observed a single time. Their antigens remain unidentified. Sequenced here: unstimulated CD8+ T cells sorted from spleen or lymph node cells, sampled before intestinal transplant. The receptors were sampled from a human donor who received an intestinal transplant.

CDR3 in DNA: TGTGCCACCGACGGCAGCCACAATGAGCAGTTCTTC. This codes for CATDGSHNEQFF. V usage is TRBV28 and J usage is TRBJ2-1; D gene uncertain. CDR3 length: 12 residues. Trimming shortened V by 10 bases and J by 5 bases, and 12 bases separated the two germline ends. CDR1 is MDHEN, CDR2 SYDVKM, per germline.

Here the CDR3 DNA reads TGTGCCAGCAGCGAGGATGACAGGGACAATGAGCAGTTCTTC. Amino acids: CASSEDDRDNEQFF. V usage is TRBV9 and J usage is TRBJ2-1, with 7 bases matching TRBD1. This CDR3 region has 14 residues. Trimming at V came to 3 bases and at J to 5 bases, leaving 5 bases not matched to a gene. CDR1 is SGDLS and CDR2 is YYNGEE in the germline V gene.

This chain connects TRBV30 to TRBJ1-5; no clear D. The V end lost 1 base, the J end lost 4 bases, and 5 bases lay between the germline ends. The CDR3 is 12 residues long. The germline gives CDR1 GTSNPN, CDR2 SVGIG (reference sequence). DNA of the CDR3: TGTGCCTGGAGTGGGGTTAATCAGCCCCAGCATTTT. This codes for CAWSGVNQPQHF.

This clone appeared a single time. The chain combines TRBV9 with TRBJ2-1; 7 bases match TRBD2. CDR3 length: 15 amino acids. Germline assignment: CDR1 SGDLS and CDR2 YYNGEE. Trimming at V came to 3 bases and at J to 4 bases, leaving 7 bases not matched to a gene. In DNA form, the CDR3 reads TGTGCCAGCAGCGACCATACTAGCGTATACAATGAGCAGTTCTTC. Translated, it gives CASSDHTSVYNEQFF.

The J gene is TRBJ2-7, the V gene TRBV4-1; unclear D gene. In germline, CDR1 is MGHRA, CDR2 YSYEKL. The CDR3 runs 13 residues. Trimming stripped 5 bases from V and 2 bases from J, with 10 bases between. CDR3 sequence: CASSWPTAYEQYF. The CDR3 bases are TGCGCCAGCAGCTGGCCTACCGCCTACGAGCAGTACTTC.

V usage is TRBV28 and J usage is TRBJ2-7; D possibly matches TRBD1 or TRBD2 (5 bases each). This CDR3 comprises 14 residues. Germline V gene data show CDR1 as MDHEN and CDR2 as SYDVKM. V lost 4 bases, J lost 2 bases, and 12 bases lay in between. This CDR3 is CASSYRGRPYEQYF. DNA of the CDR3: TGTGCCAGCAGTTATCGGGGACGGCCCTACGAGCAGTACTTC.

The CDR3 here is CASSQRGQVEQYF. The CDR3 DNA follows: TGTGCCAGCAGCCAAAGGGGACAGGTTGAGCAGTACTTC. This rearrangement joins TRBV28 to TRBJ2-7, with TRBD1 identical over 8 bases. This CDR3 is 13 amino acids long. The germline CDR1 and CDR2 sequences are MDHEN and SYDVKM. The ends lost 6 bases at V and 7 bases at J; junction bases unmatched: 8. The full variable domain, with the rest looked up from reference TRBV28 and TRBJ2-7, is DVKVTQSSRYLVKRTGEKVFLECVQDMDHENMFWYRQDPGLGLRLIYFSYDVKMKEKGDIPEGYSVSREKKERFSLILESASTNQTSMYLCASSQRGQVEQYFGPGTRLTVT.

The chain has TRBV9 and TRBJ2-1, with D unclear. Between the trimmed V and J ends, which lost 4 bases and 0 bases, there was a span of 8 bases. The CDR3 sequence is 14 residues long. Germline values: CDR1 SGDLS, CDR2 YYNGEE. CDR3 nucleotides: TGTGCCAGCAGCTCTGATTCCTCCTACAATGAGCAGTTCTTC. It codes for CASSSDSSYNEQFF.

J is TRBJ1-1 and V is TRBV28, with D uncertain. In germline, CDR1 is MDHEN, CDR2 SYDVKM. Trimming cost V 3 bases and J 1 base, with 3 bases left between them. This CDR3 comprises 12 residues. In DNA form, the CDR3 reads TGTGCCAGCAGTTTCCCGAACACTGAAGCTTTCTTT. It is translated as CASSFPNTEAFF.

V gene TRBV7-9 combines with J gene TRBJ1-2; possible D gene TRBD1, 6 bases. Deletions cut 3 bases from V and 7 bases from J, with 21 bases between. CDR3 length equals 16 residues. Germline lookup yields CDR1 SEHNR and CDR2 FQNEAQ (reference sequence). DNA of the CDR3: TGTGCCAGCAGCTTGTTAGCAGGGGCGCAAAGGGTTGGCTACACCTTC. It yields the protein CASSLLAGAQRVGYTF.

The gene calls are TRBV10-2 and TRBJ2-1, with TRBD1 identical over 10 bases. There are 14 residues in the CDR3. V lost 4 bases to trimming and J lost 3 bases; unmatched junction nucleotides: 0. CDR1 is WSHSY, CDR2 SAAADI, per germline. The CDR3 protein is CASSGDRGYNEQFF. CDR3 in DNA: TGCGCCAGCAGTGGGGACAGGGGCTACAATGAGCAGTTCTTC.

Here the CDR3 reads CASSEDQTEGCEQFF. CDR3 DNA sequence: TGTGCCAGCAGTGAGGACCAGACGGAGGGGTGTGAGCAGTTCTTC. The chain carries TRBV2 and TRBJ2-1, with a weak D call TRBD2 (6 bases). Trimming removed 3 bases from V and 9 bases from J, with 18 bases in between. The CDR3 is 15 residues long. CDR1 SNHLY and CDR2 FYNNEI come from the germline V gene.

V usage is TRBV27 and J usage is TRBJ2-7, with 9 bases lining up with TRBD2. This CDR3 has 19 residues. V trimming: 5 bases; J trimming: 2 bases; junction bases outside the gene matches: 19. Germline lookup yields CDR1 MNHEY and CDR2 SMNVEV (reference sequence). CDR3 bases: TGTGCCAGCAGTCTTACCGGGACTAGCTTCCCGCTTATGCCCTACGAGCAGTACTTC. The encoded protein is CASSLTGTSFPLMPYEQYF.

The gene calls are TRBV28 and TRBJ1-1; possible D gene TRBD1, 5 bases. V was cut by 8 bases and J by 2 bases, with 12 bases left in between. Germline lookup yields CDR1 MDHEN and CDR2 SYDVKM. CDR3 length equals 13 residues. The CDR3 spells CASRYRDNTEAFF. DNA for the CDR3: TGTGCCAGCCGTTATCGGGACAACACTGAAGCTTTCTTT. The variable domain in full, completed from reference TRBV28 and TRBJ1-1, reads DVKVTQSSRYLVKRTGEKVFLECVQDMDHENMFWYRQDPGLGLRLIYFSYDVKMKEKGDIPEGYSVSREKKERFSLILESASTNQTSMYLCASRYRDNTEAFFGQGTRLTVV.

The V gene is TRBV7-8, the J gene TRBJ2-1, with 7 bases that match TRBD2. Trimming at V came to 5 bases and at J to 0 bases, leaving 13 bases not matched to a gene. Germline V gene data show CDR1 as SGHVS and CDR2 as FQNEAQ. This CDR3 region has 18 residues. CDR3: CASSPPRTSESSYNEQFF. Here the CDR3 DNA reads TGTGCCAGCAGCCCCCCCCGTACTAGCGAAAGCTCCTACAATGAGCAGTTCTTC.

The gene calls are TRBV5-5 and TRBJ1-5; 7 nucleotides line up with TRBD1. Germline V gene sequence: CDR1 SGHKS, CDR2 YYEKEE (reference sequence). V shed 2 bases, J shed 12 bases, and the junction held 11 bases outside the gene matches. This CDR3 is 14 amino acids long. CDR3 in amino acids: CASSFRQGAGVQHF. The CDR3 DNA follows: TGTGCCAGCAGCTTCAGACAGGGTGCGGGCGTCCAGCATTTT.

The chain combines TRBV15 with TRBJ2-7; D possibly corresponds to TRBD1 (6 bases). This CDR3 has 15 residues. The V and J ends lost 5 bases and 3 bases respectively, with 17 bases between them. Germline CDR1 is LNHNV and CDR2 is YYDKDF (reference sequence). CDR3 loop: CATSSTRTAVYEQYF. In DNA, the CDR3 is TGTGCCACCAGCTCAACTCGGACAGCTGTCTACGAGCAGTACTTC. The whole variable domain, filled in from reference TRBV15 and TRBJ2-7, reads DAMVIQNPRYQVTQFGKPVTLSCSQTLNHNVMYWYQQKSSQAPKLLFHYYDKDFNNEADTPDNFQSRRPNTSFCFLDIRSPGLGDTAMYLCATSSTRTAVYEQYFGPGTRLTVT.

V is TRBV11-2 and J is TRBJ2-1, with 7 bases that match TRBD2. Looked up from germline, CDR1 is SGHAT and CDR2 is FQNNGV. The J segment lost 3 bases and the V segment lost 5 bases, leaving 19 bases of the junction unmatched. The CDR3 is 19 amino acids. The CDR3 DNA sequence: TGTGCCAGCAGCCCTCTCCTTAGCGGGTCCCTTCGTCTCTACAATGAGCAGTTCTTC. It is translated as CASSPLLSGSLRLYNEQFF. Filled out from reference TRBV11-2 and TRBJ2-1, the complete variable domain reads EAGVAQSPRYKIIEKRQSVAFWCNPISGHATLYWYQQILGQGPKLLIQFQNNGVVDDSQLPKDRFSAERLKGVDSTLKIQPAKLEDSAVYLCASSPLLSGSLRLYNEQFFGPGTRLTVL.

The chain has TRBV7-9 and TRBJ2-7; D is possibly TRBD2 (6 bases). The V and J ends lost 3 bases and 6 bases respectively, with 12 bases between them. This CDR3 comprises 13 residues. Germline CDR1 SEHNR, CDR2 FQNEAQ (reference sequence). The CDR3 sequence: CASSFPGGSEQYF. The CDR3 DNA follows: TGTGCCAGCAGCTTTCCAGGAGGGAGCGAGCAGTACTTC.

The chain recombines TRBV28 with TRBJ1-5; D is unclear. The CDR3 sequence is 15 residues long. Germline V gives CDR1 MDHEN, CDR2 SYDVKM. Between the trimmed V and J ends, which lost 6 bases and 7 bases, there was a span of 19 bases. CDR3 nucleotide sequence: TGTGCCAGCAGCCCTACCTCGTTGAGGGCACAGCCCCAGCATTTT. This gives the protein CASSPTSLRAQPQHF.